The 27 T cell receptor beta chains below were found in one sample sequenced in a study of T cell clones after liver transplantation. Generated by immunoSEQ multiplex PCR, the TCRdb table keeps only in-frame clones and is missing some. The table includes some 110,000 clones, 82% detected once. The sequenced sample was CD4+ T cells from blood, obtained before liver transplant. The receptor source for this set is a human donor who received a liver transplant.

The genes are TRBV5-1 and TRBJ2-2, with 10 bases fitting TRBD2. The V gene end was trimmed by 4 bases and the J gene end by 6 bases; junction bases not matched to a gene: 15. The CDR3 runs 18 residues. The germline V gene has CDR1 SGHRS and CDR2 YFSETQ. The CDR3 here is CASSPQFGAGGLPGELFF. CDR3 bases: TGCGCCAGCAGCCCTCAATTCGGAGCGGGAGGGCTCCCCGGGGAGCTGTTTTTT. The whole variable domain, remainder taken from reference TRBV5-1 and TRBJ2-2, is KAGVTQTPRYLIKTRGQQVTLSCSPISGHRSVSWYQQTPGQGLQFLFEYFSETQRNKGNFPGRFSGRQFSNSRSEMNVSTLELGDSALYLCASSPQFGAGGLPGELFFGEGSRLTVL.

In this sample, this clone turned up once. The gene calls are TRBV4-1 and TRBJ1-1, with TRBD1 matching over 9 bases. Germline V CDR1 and CDR2: MGHRA, YSYEKL. J was trimmed by 10 bases and V by 0 bases; bases with no gene match: 6. This CDR3 comprises 14 residues. CDR3 residues: CASSQEGDRGRAFF. DNA for the CDR3: TGCGCCAGCAGCCAAGAAGGAGACAGGGGGAGAGCTTTCTTT.

There are a few counts of this clone. The chain joins TRBV4-2 to TRBJ1-1; D is uncertain. Germline V CDR1 and CDR2: LGHNA, YNFKEQ. The V end was cut by 4 bases, the J end by 5 bases, with 14 bases between. This CDR3 is 14 amino acids long. The CDR3 DNA follows: TGTGCCAGCAGCCTAAGGGAAGGTTTGACTGAAGCTTTCTTT. Amino acids: CASSLREGLTEAFF.

The chain carries TRBV19 and TRBJ2-3, with 8 bases fitting TRBD2. This CDR3 spans 15 amino acids. Germline trimming cut 6 bases from V and 2 bases from J; bases unmatched to any gene: 7. Per germline, CDR1 LNHDA and CDR2 SQIVND (reference sequence). The CDR3 here is CASRAGGGPTDTQYF. CDR3 sequence (DNA): TGTGCCAGTAGGGCAGGCGGGGGGCCCACAGATACGCAGTATTTT.

J is TRBJ2-2 and V is TRBV5-1, with 12 bases lining up with TRBD2. The V segment lost 3 bases and the J segment 5 bases; nucleotides outside the gene matches: 2. CDR1 is SGHRS, CDR2 YFSETQ, per germline. There are 15 residues in the CDR3. The CDR3: CASSSGLAGTGELFF. The CDR3 DNA reads TGCGCCAGCAGCTCAGGACTAGCGGGGACCGGGGAGCTGTTTTTT. Variable domain in full (rest from reference TRBV5-1 and TRBJ2-2): KAGVTQTPRYLIKTRGQQVTLSCSPISGHRSVSWYQQTPGQGLQFLFEYFSETQRNKGNFPGRFSGRQFSNSRSEMNVSTLELGDSALYLCASSSGLAGTGELFFGEGSRLTVL.

This rearrangement joins TRBV28 to TRBJ2-7; TRBD1 matches at 8 bases. The germline CDR1 and CDR2 sequences are MDHEN and SYDVKM. This CDR3 has 15 amino acids. V lost 8 bases, J lost 1 base, and 10 bases stayed unmatched. CDR3 amino acids: CASGGTGQVSYEQYF. In DNA, the CDR3 is TGTGCCAGCGGCGGGACAGGTCAAGTTTCCTACGAGCAGTACTTC. Based on the CDR3 plus reference TRBV28 and TRBJ2-7, the full variable domain is DVKVTQSSRYLVKRTGEKVFLECVQDMDHENMFWYRQDPGLGLRLIYFSYDVKMKEKGDIPEGYSVSREKKERFSLILESASTNQTSMYLCASGGTGQVSYEQYFGPGTRLTVT.

A word on this clone: The sample has other DNA sequences that encode this CDR3 too. The chain is built from TRBV18 and TRBJ2-1, with 14 bases matching TRBD2. Germline V gives CDR1 KGHSH, CDR2 LQKENI. The junction had 0 bases not matched to a gene; V was cut back by 2 bases and J by 6 bases. CDR3 length: 15 amino acids. CDR3: CASSPGTSGSNEQFF. CDR3 nucleotides: TGTGCCAGCTCACCAGGGACTAGCGGGAGCAATGAGCAGTTCTTC.

This clone was seen a single time. The chain carries TRBV27 and TRBJ2-1; 7 nucleotides agree with TRBD1. Looked up from germline, CDR1 is MNHEY and CDR2 is SMNVEV (reference sequence). V lost 3 bases, J lost 0 bases, and 5 bases stayed unmatched. The CDR3 has 16 residues. CDR3: CASSLRGLGSYNEQFF. The DNA of the CDR3 is TGTGCCAGCAGTTTGAGGGGGCTCGGCTCCTACAATGAGCAGTTCTTC.

CDR3 sequence: CASTSGGDTQYF. As DNA, the CDR3 is TGTGCCAGCACATCAGGGGGGGATACGCAGTATTTT. The chain combines TRBV2 with TRBJ2-3, with D possibly matching TRBD1 (7 bases). The ends were cut back, 7 bases at V and 6 bases at J, with 11 bases in the middle. The germline V gene has CDR1 SNHLY and CDR2 FYNNEI. The CDR3 length is 12 residues.

The chain combines TRBV7-2 with TRBJ1-2; 8 bases are a match to TRBD1. The CDR3 spans 15 residues. Germline-derived CDR1 and CDR2 are SGHTA and FQGNSA. Losses at the gene ends were 0 bases for V and 8 bases for J; bases not matched to a gene: 8. CDR3 bases: TGTGCCAGCAGCTTAGCCCCGACAGGGGCCGGGGGCTACACCTTC. Protein sequence: CASSLAPTGAGGYTF.

This chain connects TRBV28 to TRBJ2-4; D gene uncertain. Germline loops: CDR1 MDHEN, CDR2 SYDVKM. The CDR3 covers 17 residues. Trimming took off 6 bases at V and 4 bases at J, with 22 bases between the two ends. The CDR3 DNA is TGTGCCAGCAGGCACCGTCTAGGCTGGGGTGGGAAAAACATTCAGTACTTC. This sequence encodes CASRHRLGWGGKNIQYF.

The genes are TRBV4-1 and TRBJ2-3, with 8 positions matching TRBD2. Germline lookup yields CDR1 MGHRA and CDR2 YSYEKL. V shed 3 bases, J shed 1 base, and the junction held 9 bases outside the gene matches. The CDR3 sequence is 17 residues long. The CDR3 loop reads CASSQRGGSRGTDTQYF. The CDR3 bases are TGCGCCAGCAGCCAGCGCGGGGGGTCCCGTGGCACAGATACGCAGTATTTT.

The sample holds many counts of this clone. The rearrangement uses TRBV2 and TRBJ2-3; weak D call: TRBD1 (5 bases). Between the trimmed V and J ends, which lost 6 bases and 5 bases, there was a span of 12 bases. The CDR3 has 13 residues. The germline gives CDR1 SNHLY, CDR2 FYNNEI. The DNA of the CDR3 is TGTGCCAGCAGAACCAGGGTACAAGATACGCAGTATTTT. Amino acids: CASRTRVQDTQYF.

The chain carries TRBV27 and TRBJ1-5, with D tentatively TRBD1 (6 bases). Germline loops: CDR1 MNHEY, CDR2 SMNVEV (reference sequence). Deletions cut 5 bases from V and 5 bases from J, with 13 bases between. This CDR3 region has 14 residues. The CDR3: CASSLRGQYQPQHF. For the CDR3, the DNA is TGTGCCAGCAGTCTCAGGGGTCAATATCAGCCCCAGCATTTT.

The V and J genes are TRBV5-1 and TRBJ2-2; 8 positions agree with TRBD1. The CDR3 has 15 residues. In germline, CDR1 is SGHRS, CDR2 YFSETQ. Losses at the gene ends were 3 bases for V and 5 bases for J; bases not matched to a gene: 6. The CDR3 sequence is CASSWTGYGTGELFF. The CDR3 bases are TGCGCCAGCAGCTGGACAGGGTATGGGACCGGGGAGCTGTTTTTT.

As DNA, the CDR3 is TGCGCCAGCAGCCCGCGAGGACCCGAGGGGAGTGAGCAGTTCTTC. Amino acids: CASSPRGPEGSEQFF. This chain links TRBV5-1 with TRBJ2-1, with D tentatively TRBD1 or TRBD2 (5 bases each). Germline loops: CDR1 SGHRS, CDR2 YFSETQ. The V gene lost 4 bases and the J gene lost 9 bases, with 20 bases spanning the gap. This CDR3 is 15 amino acids long.

This clone occurred a few times. V and J are TRBV20-1 and TRBJ2-1; D is unclear. V shed 6 bases and J shed 8 bases, with 11 bases lying between them. Per germline, CDR1 DFQATT and CDR2 SNEGSKA (reference sequence). This CDR3 has 11 amino acids. The CDR3, as DNA: TGCAGTGCCCCGGACCGTTATGAGCAGTTCTTC. Amino acid sequence: CSAPDRYEQFF.

The V gene is TRBV6-1, the J gene TRBJ1-4; 8 positions agree with TRBD1. CDR3 size: 15 residues. J was trimmed by 8 bases and V by 0 bases; bases with no gene match: 5. Per germline, CDR1 MNHNS and CDR2 SASEGT. This chain's CDR3 is CASSEAGAGGEKLFF. In nucleotides, the CDR3 is TGTGCCAGCAGTGAAGCGGGGGCAGGGGGCGAAAAACTGTTTTTT.

This clone was observed once. The chain recombines TRBV5-1 with TRBJ1-5; possible D gene TRBD1, 5 bases. The length of the CDR3 is 14 residues. Germline values: CDR1 SGHRS, CDR2 YFSETQ. The germline V and J ends were trimmed by 4 bases and 7 bases, with 15 bases remaining between them. In nucleotides, the CDR3 is TGCGCCAGCAGCCTAGACAGTTTCGGGCAGCCCCAGCATTTT. Translated, it gives CASSLDSFGQPQHF.

V and J are TRBV6-5 and TRBJ2-4, with TRBD1 matching over 8 bases. V gave up 5 bases and J gave up 3 bases; unmatched junction bases: 6. The CDR3 runs 15 residues. Germline V gene data show CDR1 as MNHEY and CDR2 as SVGAGI. CDR3 DNA: TGTGCCAGCAGTGCTCCCGGGACAGGCAAAAACATTCAGTACTTC. As protein: CASSAPGTGKNIQYF.

This clone was picked up a small number of times. J is TRBJ2-7 and V is TRBV27; D might be TRBD1 or TRBD2, each matching 7 bases. V gave up 7 bases and J gave up 4 bases, with 20 bases separating them. The CDR3 contains 15 residues. In germline, CDR1 is MNHEY, CDR2 SMNVEV (reference sequence). The CDR3 loop reads CASTSGAGGLYEQYF. The CDR3 DNA is TGTGCCAGCACCTCAGGGGCAGGGGGACTATACGAGCAGTACTTC.

The chain uses TRBV6-5 and TRBJ2-7; 7 bases match TRBD1. Germline V gene lookup returns CDR1 MNHEY and CDR2 SVGAGI. The V and J ends lost 5 bases and 3 bases, in that order; junction bases with no gene match: 7. This CDR3 region has 14 residues. CDR3 nucleotide sequence: TGTGCCAGCAGTCCCCCGCAGGGGGACTACGAGCAGTACTTC. Its translation is CASSPPQGDYEQYF.

This chain uses TRBV19 with TRBJ2-1; 9 bases are shared with TRBD1. The length of the CDR3 is 19 residues. J was trimmed by 4 bases and V by 10 bases; bases with no gene match: 23. Germline assignment: CDR1 LNHDA and CDR2 SQIVND (reference sequence). For the CDR3, the DNA is TGTGCCACCAAACCGAGAGGGACAGGGTTAGGGGAGACTTACAATGAGCAGTTCTTC. The encoded protein is CATKPRGTGLGETYNEQFF.

The chain links TRBV19 to TRBJ2-2; 9 bases fit TRBD1. Germline V gene sequence: CDR1 LNHDA, CDR2 SQIVND (reference sequence). This CDR3 has 18 residues. The ends lost 6 bases at V and 1 base at J; junction bases unmatched: 12. Written as DNA, the CDR3 is TGTGCCAGTAGGGGACAGGGTCGGTCCGAATTGAACACCGGGGAGCTGTTTTTT. It is translated as CASRGQGRSELNTGELFF. The full variable domain, in which reference TRBV19 and TRBJ2-2 provide the parts outside the CDR3, is DGGITQSPKYLFRKEGQNVTLSCEQNLNHDAMYWYRQDPGQGLRLIYYSQIVNDFQKGDIAEGYSVSREKKESFPLTVTSAQKNPTAFYLCASRGQGRSELNTGELFFGEGSRLTVL.

This clone was picked up a small number of times. The V and J genes are TRBV28 and TRBJ1-1, with a tentative D call TRBD1 (5 bases). CDR3 length equals 12 residues. Trimming took off 2 bases at V and 7 bases at J, with 8 bases between the two ends. Per the germline V gene, CDR1 is MDHEN and CDR2 is SYDVKM. CDR3 sequence: CASSLQGSEAFF. CDR3 nucleotides: TGTGCCAGCAGTTTACAGGGCAGTGAAGCTTTCTTT.

The count of this clone is one. The DNA of the CDR3 is TGTGCCACCAGCAGCGTAGCGGGAGGGCCCTACGAGCAGTACTTC. Protein: CATSSVAGGPYEQYF. The V gene is TRBV15, the J gene TRBJ2-7; TRBD2 matches 11 bases. V shed 3 bases and J 2 bases; nucleotides not matched to a gene: 3. From germline, CDR1 is LNHNV and CDR2 YYDKDF (reference sequence). The CDR3 sequence is 15 residues long.

The V and J genes are TRBV2 and TRBJ1-6; D might be TRBD1 (6 bases). CDR1 SNHLY and CDR2 FYNNEI come from the germline V gene. The V and J ends lost 8 bases and 10 bases respectively, with 15 bases between them. The length of the CDR3 is 13 residues. CDR3 sequence (DNA): TGTGCCAGCGTTTTCAGGGGCGACTCACCCCTCCACTTT. This sequence encodes CASVFRGDSPLHF.